The clone carrying this T cell receptor (beta chain) was seen repeatedly, ten times or more. Its specificity is not known. This entry belongs to a study of Graves' ophthalmopathy and Graves' hyperthyroidism. The authors isolated PBMCs from 8 to 10 ml of fresh peripheral blood. Study-wide findings and caveats: The authors also found most expanded thyroid clonotypes above 0.001 frequency in blood.

RNA transcripts served as template for amplifying TCR beta CDR3 sequences. Following a first-round RT-PCR that used HTBI primers, a second-round multiplex PCR was carried out. Each CDR3 protein gets one entry after TCRdb re-called the multiplex PCR reads with MiXCR. The sample has about 410,000 distinct CDR3 sequences, 15% to 20% seen once; the top ten hold roughly 1.5%. The CDR3 runs 14 residues. Germline V gene data show CDR1 as SGHRS and CDR2 as YFSETQ. V gave up 3 bases and J gave up 7 bases; unmatched junction bases: 2. Sequenced sample: peripheral blood. This sequence joins TRBV5-1 and TRBJ1-6, with 9 nucleotides matching TRBD1. This TCR was sampled from a woman under 30 with Graves' ophthalmopathy. The CDR3 loop is CASSSGQGNSPLHF. The DNA for the CDR3 is TGCGCCAGCAGCTCCGGACAGGGGAATTCACCCCTCCACTTT.